This entry lists 17 T cell receptor beta chains sequenced from one sample in a study of neurological immune-mediated disorders. TCRdb reprocessed the 5' RACE reads with MiXCR, giving one entry per CDR3 protein. The repertoire holds tens of thousands of distinct CDR3 sequences, with 15% to 20% as singletons. The source material was PBMCs. Every receptor here comes from a middle-aged woman in good health.

Many counts were recorded for this clonotype. J is TRBJ2-3 and V is TRBV6-5, with 9 positions matching TRBD2. CDR1 MNHEY and CDR2 SVGAGI come from the germline V gene. The CDR3 spans 15 residues. The V and J ends lost 6 bases and 3 bases, in that order; junction bases with no gene match: 7. Here the CDR3 reads CASRSSGDSTDTQYF. The CDR3 region has the DNA TGTGCCAGCAGGTCTAGCGGGGATTCGACAGATACGCAGTATTTT.

This clonotype was seen at least ten times. J is TRBJ2-2 and V is TRBV5-1; D uncertain. Trimming left V 2 bases short and J 1 base short, with 6 bases between. This CDR3 comprises 14 residues. Germline CDR1 and CDR2: SGHRS and YFSETQ. The CDR3 DNA reads as TGCGCCAGCAGCTTTACAGAGAACACCGGGGAGCTGTTTTTT. It encodes CASSFTENTGELFF. The variable domain in full, with the rest retrieved from reference TRBV5-1 and TRBJ2-2, is KAGVTQTPRYLIKTRGQQVTLSCSPISGHRSVSWYQQTPGQGLQFLFEYFSETQRNKGNFPGRFSGRQFSNSRSEMNVSTLELGDSALYLCASSFTENTGELFFGEGSRLTVL.

This clonotype came up many times. The V and J genes are TRBV7-2 and TRBJ1-1; no definite D call. Germline V gene lookup returns CDR1 SGHTA and CDR2 FQGNSA. The CDR3 extends over 13 amino acids. Trimming took off 1 base at V and 6 bases at J, with 9 bases between the two ends. The DNA for the CDR3 is TGTGCCAGCAGCTTAGGCTCGGGTTCTGAAGCTTTCTTT. It codes for CASSLGSGSEAFF.

This clonotype was counted at least ten times. J is TRBJ2-1 and V is TRBV5-1; 8 bases line up with TRBD1. CDR3 length: 16 residues. The V segment lost 0 bases and the J segment 4 bases; nucleotides outside the gene matches: 6. Germline assignment: CDR1 SGHRS and CDR2 YFSETQ. CDR3 in DNA: TGCGCCAGCAGCTTGGGGGGGACAGGACATTACAATGAGCAGTTCTTC. Translating gives CASSLGGTGHYNEQFF.

The chain couples TRBV18 to TRBJ2-1, with 7 bases matching TRBD1. The germline gives CDR1 KGHSH, CDR2 LQKENI. Trimming at V came to 5 bases and at J to 6 bases, leaving 10 bases not matched to a gene. This CDR3 is 15 amino acids long. The CDR3 loop is CASSITGVQRNEQFF. The CDR3 nucleotides read TGTGCCAGCTCAATCACAGGGGTTCAGCGCAATGAGCAGTTCTTC.

The V gene is TRBV6-5, the J gene TRBJ1-1; 7 nucleotides agree with TRBD1. Germline CDR1 reads MNHEY; CDR2 reads SVGAGI. There are 13 residues in the CDR3. The trim removed 5 bases at V and 5 bases at J, leaving 5 bases unmatched. The CDR3 sequence is CASSRQGDTEAFF. CDR3 nucleotides: TGTGCCAGCAGTCGACAGGGTGATACTGAAGCTTTCTTT.

This clonotype was seen at least ten times. The chain links TRBV28 to TRBJ2-7, with 8 bases fitting TRBD1. Germline V CDR1 and CDR2: MDHEN, SYDVKM. CDR3 length: 14 amino acids. The trim removed 3 bases at V and 9 bases at J, leaving 10 bases unmatched. The DNA for the CDR3 is TGTGCCAGCAGTTTTGGGCAGGGGGCGTCAGCGCAGTACGTC. Translating it yields CASSFGQGASAQYV.

There are many counts of this clonotype. J is TRBJ1-5 and V is TRBV24-1, with D uncertain. Trimming cost V 4 bases and J 5 bases, with 5 bases left between them. CDR1 and CDR2 (germline): KGHDR, SFDVKD. The CDR3 loop spans 12 amino acids. CDR3 residues: CATSDQDQPQHF. CDR3 sequence (DNA): TGTGCCACCAGTGACCAGGATCAGCCCCAGCATTTT.

This clonotype was detected ten times or more. CDR3 region: CASSGTGDQPQHF. DNA of the CDR3: TGTGCCAGCAGTGGGACAGGGGATCAGCCCCAGCATTTT. The chain is built from TRBV6-1 and TRBJ1-5; 9 bases are a match to TRBD1. CDR1 is MNHNS, CDR2 SASEGT, per germline. This CDR3 is 13 amino acids long. V shed 4 bases and J 5 bases; nucleotides not matched to a gene: 0.

This clonotype was recorded at least ten times. The chain joins TRBV10-3 to TRBJ2-3, with D hard to call. Trimming removed 4 bases from V and 8 bases from J, with 10 bases in between. This CDR3 region has 12 residues. CDR1 and CDR2 from the germline V gene are ENHRY and SYGVKD. CDR3 DNA sequence: TGTGCCATCAGTGGTGAGAAGCGTACGCAGTATTTT. This gives the protein CAISGEKRTQYF.

The chain joins TRBV6-6 to TRBJ2-7; TRBD1 might be the D (5 bases). Germline V gives CDR1 MNHNY, CDR2 SVGAGI (reference sequence). CDR3 length: 16 residues. V lost 2 bases, J lost 1 base, and 15 bases lay in between. CDR3 loop: CASSYPLVQVSYEQYF. The CDR3 DNA reads TGTGCCAGCAGTTACCCATTAGTACAGGTGTCCTACGAGCAGTACTTC.

The chain recombines TRBV4-2 with TRBJ2-7, with TRBD2 matching over 9 bases. CDR1 is LGHNA, CDR2 YNFKEQ, per germline. The CDR3 totals 17 residues. V lost 0 bases, J lost 9 bases, and 15 bases stayed unmatched. CDR3 nucleotides: TGTGCCAGCAGCCAAGAGGTAGCGGGGGCCCACACAGATACGCAGTACGTC. It codes for CASSQEVAGAHTDTQYV.

Note on this clonotype: A much larger clone differs by one base, so this may be a read error. The chain is built from TRBV29-1 and TRBJ1-1; perhaps TRBD1 as D (5 bases). The V and J ends lost 6 bases and 2 bases respectively, with 16 bases between them. Germline values: CDR1 SQVTM, CDR2 ANQGSEA. This CDR3 has 14 amino acids. The CDR3 DNA sequence: TGCAGCGTCACCGGGGGGGTCATTAACACTGAAGCTTTCTTT. Encoded protein: CSVTGGVINTEAFF.

This clonotype was seen repeatedly, ten times or more. The chain uses TRBV5-1 and TRBJ2-3; the D gene is possibly TRBD2 (5 bases). Germline V gene lookup returns CDR1 SGHRS and CDR2 YFSETQ. The V and J ends lost 2 bases and 2 bases respectively, with 18 bases between them. The CDR3 totals 17 residues. The CDR3 nucleotides read TGCGCCAGCAGCTTAAGTGTTAGCGCCGAGATCACAGATACGCAGTATTTT. Translating it yields CASSLSVSAEITDTQYF.

This clonotype was seen repeatedly, ten times or more. The V and J genes are TRBV7-2 and TRBJ2-1, with 9 positions matching TRBD2. The V and J ends lost 4 bases and 2 bases, in that order; junction bases with no gene match: 6. The germline gives CDR1 SGHTA, CDR2 FQGNSA. This CDR3 region has 16 residues. The chain's CDR3 is CASSSYSGGTYNEQFF. CDR3 DNA: TGTGCCAGCAGCTCCTACAGCGGGGGGACCTACAATGAGCAGTTCTTC.

The table lists this clonotype with many counts. The chain has TRBV29-1 and TRBJ2-2, with 11 bases identical to TRBD2. From germline, CDR1 is SQVTM and CDR2 ANQGSEA. The CDR3 covers 16 residues. Trimming took 5 bases from V and 0 from J; bases not matched to a gene: 5. This CDR3 is CSVKTSGESNTGELFF. The DNA of the CDR3 is TGCAGCGTTAAGACTAGCGGGGAATCGAACACCGGGGAGCTGTTTTTT.

In its sample, this clonotype was seen many times. V usage is TRBV20-1 and J usage is TRBJ2-5, with a weak D call TRBD1 (5 bases). V gave up 6 bases and J gave up 2 bases, with 10 bases separating them. This CDR3 comprises 12 residues. The germline gives CDR1 DFQATT, CDR2 SNEGSKA (reference sequence). CDR3 sequence: CSASRVQETQYF. The CDR3 bases are TGCAGTGCCAGCAGGGTTCAAGAGACCCAGTACTTC.